This T cell receptor beta chain was captured in a study of siplizumab effects on memory and regulatory T cells. Study results and caveats: Whether the proliferating Tregs (from siplizumab cultures) were suppressive was not confirmed. In unstimulated cells, naive T cells appeared more diverse than memory T cells and seemed major alloresponse contributors. Siplizumab significantly lowered the alloreactive sequences that could be traced to unstimulated CD4+ memory cells.

Worth noting for this clone: What it recognizes is unknown.

Germline assignment: CDR1 ENHRY and CDR2 SYGVKD. V dropped 5 bases and J dropped 2 bases, with 7 bases sitting between them. There are 12 residues in the CDR3. This table comes from immunoSEQ multiplex PCR, and its TCRdb copy is limited to in-frame clones, with some not included. The sample has about 100,000 clones; around 90% are singletons. Sequences were obtained from CD4+ T cells sorted from blood. This receptor was obtained from a human donor in good health. The chain employs TRBV10-3 and TRBJ2-7, with D tentatively TRBD1 (5 bases). CDR3: CAISQTAYEQYF. The DNA for the CDR3 is TGTGCCATCAGTCAGACAGCCTACGAGCAGTACTTC.